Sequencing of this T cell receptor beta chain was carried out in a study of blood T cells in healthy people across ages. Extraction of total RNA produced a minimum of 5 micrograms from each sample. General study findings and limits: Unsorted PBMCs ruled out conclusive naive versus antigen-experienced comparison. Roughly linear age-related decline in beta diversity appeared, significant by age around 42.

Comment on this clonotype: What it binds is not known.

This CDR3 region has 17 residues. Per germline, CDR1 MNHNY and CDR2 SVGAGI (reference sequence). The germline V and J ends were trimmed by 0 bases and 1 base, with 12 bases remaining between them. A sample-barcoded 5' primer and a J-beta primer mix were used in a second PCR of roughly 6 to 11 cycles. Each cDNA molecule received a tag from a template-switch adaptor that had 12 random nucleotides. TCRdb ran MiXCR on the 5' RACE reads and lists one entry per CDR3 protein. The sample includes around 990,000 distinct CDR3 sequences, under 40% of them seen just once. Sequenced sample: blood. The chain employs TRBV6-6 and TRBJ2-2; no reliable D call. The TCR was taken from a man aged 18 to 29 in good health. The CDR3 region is CASSYSRARQNTGELFF. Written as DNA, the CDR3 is TGTGCCAGCAGTTACTCGAGAGCGAGACAGAACACCGGGGAGCTGTTTTTT.